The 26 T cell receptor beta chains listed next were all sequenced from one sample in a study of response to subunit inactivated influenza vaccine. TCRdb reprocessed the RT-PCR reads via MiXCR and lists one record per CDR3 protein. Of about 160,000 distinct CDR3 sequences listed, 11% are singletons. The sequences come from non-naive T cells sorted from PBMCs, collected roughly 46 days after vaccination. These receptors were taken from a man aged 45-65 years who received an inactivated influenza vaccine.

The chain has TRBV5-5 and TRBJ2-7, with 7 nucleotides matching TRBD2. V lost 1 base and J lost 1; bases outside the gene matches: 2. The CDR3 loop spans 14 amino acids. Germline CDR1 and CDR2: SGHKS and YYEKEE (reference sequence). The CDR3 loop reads CASSLRDYSYEQYF. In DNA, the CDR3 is TGTGCCAGCAGCTTGCGGGACTATTCCTACGAGCAGTACTTC. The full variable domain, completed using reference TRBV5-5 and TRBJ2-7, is DAGVTQSPTHLIKTRGQQVTLRCSPISGHKSVSWYQQVLGQGPQFIFQYYEKEERGRGNFPDRFSARQFPNYSSELNVNALLLGDSALYLCASSLRDYSYEQYFGPGTRLTVT.

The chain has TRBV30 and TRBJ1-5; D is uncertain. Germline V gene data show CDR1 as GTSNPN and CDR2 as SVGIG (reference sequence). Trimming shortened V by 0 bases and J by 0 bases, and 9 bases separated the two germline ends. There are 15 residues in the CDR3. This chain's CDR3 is CAWSVRGYSNQPQHF. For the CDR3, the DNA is TGTGCCTGGAGTGTACGGGGATATAGCAATCAGCCCCAGCATTTT.

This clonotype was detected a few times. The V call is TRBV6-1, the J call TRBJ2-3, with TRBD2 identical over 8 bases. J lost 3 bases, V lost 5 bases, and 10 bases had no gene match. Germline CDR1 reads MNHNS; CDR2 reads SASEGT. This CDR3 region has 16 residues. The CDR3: CASSIQRAGGTDTQYF. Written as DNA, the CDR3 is TGTGCCAGCAGTATCCAGAGGGCGGGGGGTACAGATACGCAGTATTTT.

CDR3 amino acids: CASSLGLAGYTGELFF. The CDR3 DNA reads as TGTGCCAGCAGTTTAGGGCTAGCGGGATATACCGGGGAGCTGTTTTTT. The chain combines TRBV27 with TRBJ2-2; 9 bases align to TRBD2. CDR3 size: 16 residues. With 2 bases clipped from V and 5 bases from J, the junction kept 6 bases outside the gene matches. Germline CDR1 is MNHEY and CDR2 is SMNVEV (reference sequence).

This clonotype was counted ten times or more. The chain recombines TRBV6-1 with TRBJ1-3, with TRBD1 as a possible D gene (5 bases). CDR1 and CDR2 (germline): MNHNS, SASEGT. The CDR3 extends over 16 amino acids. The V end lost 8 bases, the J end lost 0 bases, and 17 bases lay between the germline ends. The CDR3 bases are TGTGCCAGCCGCCGGCGAGGGGCGTACTCTGGAAACACCATATATTTT. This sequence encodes CASRRRGAYSGNTIYF.

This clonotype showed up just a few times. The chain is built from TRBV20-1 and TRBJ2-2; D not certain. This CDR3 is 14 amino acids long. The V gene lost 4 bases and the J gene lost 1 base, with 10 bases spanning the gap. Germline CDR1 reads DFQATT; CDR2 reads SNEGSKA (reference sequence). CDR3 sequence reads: CSAKGPLNTGELFF. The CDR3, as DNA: TGCAGTGCTAAAGGGCCCTTGAACACCGGGGAGCTGTTTTTT.

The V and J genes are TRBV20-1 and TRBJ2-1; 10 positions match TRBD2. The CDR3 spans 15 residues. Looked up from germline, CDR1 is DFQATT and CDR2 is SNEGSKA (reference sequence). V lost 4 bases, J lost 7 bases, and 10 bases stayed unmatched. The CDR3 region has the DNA TGCAGTGCTATCCCCCAGCGGGGGGGTACTAATGAGCAGTTCTTC. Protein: CSAIPQRGGTNEQFF.

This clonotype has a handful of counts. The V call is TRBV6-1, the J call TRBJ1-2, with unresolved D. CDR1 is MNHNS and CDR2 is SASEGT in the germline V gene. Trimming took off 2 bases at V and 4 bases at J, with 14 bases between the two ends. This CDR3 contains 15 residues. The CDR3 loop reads CASSENGGQLYGYTF. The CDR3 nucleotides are TGTGCCAGCAGTGAAAATGGAGGCCAGCTCTATGGCTACACCTTC.

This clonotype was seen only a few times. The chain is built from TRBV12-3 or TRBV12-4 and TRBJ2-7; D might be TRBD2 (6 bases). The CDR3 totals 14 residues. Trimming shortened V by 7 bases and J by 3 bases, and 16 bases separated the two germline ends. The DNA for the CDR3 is TGTGCCAGCACCCGAGCGGGCGAGGGCTACGAGCAGTACTTC. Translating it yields CASTRAGEGYEQYF.

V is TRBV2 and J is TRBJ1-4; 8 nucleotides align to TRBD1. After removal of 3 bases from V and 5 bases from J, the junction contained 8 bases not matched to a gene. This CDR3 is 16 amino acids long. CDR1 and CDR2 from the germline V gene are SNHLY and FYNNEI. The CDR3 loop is CASSDMVQGGNEKLFF. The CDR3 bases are TGTGCCAGCAGTGACATGGTACAGGGGGGAAATGAAAAACTGTTTTTT.

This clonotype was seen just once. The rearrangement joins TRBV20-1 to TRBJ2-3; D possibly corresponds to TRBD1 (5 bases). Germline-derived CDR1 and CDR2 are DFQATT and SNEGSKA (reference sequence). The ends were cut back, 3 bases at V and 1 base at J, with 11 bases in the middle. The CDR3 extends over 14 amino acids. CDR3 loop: CSARAVGRTDTQYF. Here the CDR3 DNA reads TGCAGTGCTAGGGCCGTGGGGCGCACAGATACGCAGTATTTT.

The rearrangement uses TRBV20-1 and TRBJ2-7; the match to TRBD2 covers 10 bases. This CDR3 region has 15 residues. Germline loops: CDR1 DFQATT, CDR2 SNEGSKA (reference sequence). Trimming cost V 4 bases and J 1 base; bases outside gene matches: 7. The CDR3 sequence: CSATTGTSVSYEQYF. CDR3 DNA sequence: TGCAGTGCTACGACCGGGACTAGCGTTTCCTACGAGCAGTACTTC.

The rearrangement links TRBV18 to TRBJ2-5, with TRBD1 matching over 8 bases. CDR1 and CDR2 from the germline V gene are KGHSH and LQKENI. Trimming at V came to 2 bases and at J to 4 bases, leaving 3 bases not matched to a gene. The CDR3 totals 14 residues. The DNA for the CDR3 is TGTGCCAGCTCACCAACGCAGGGGGCAGAGACCCAGTACTTC. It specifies CASSPTQGAETQYF.

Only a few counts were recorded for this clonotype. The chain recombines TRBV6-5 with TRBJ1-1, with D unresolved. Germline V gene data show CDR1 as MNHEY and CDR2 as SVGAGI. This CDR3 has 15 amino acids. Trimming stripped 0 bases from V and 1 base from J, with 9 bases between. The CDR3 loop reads CASSYSSASNTEAFF. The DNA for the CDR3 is TGTGCCAGCAGTTACTCTTCGGCCTCGAACACTGAAGCTTTCTTT.

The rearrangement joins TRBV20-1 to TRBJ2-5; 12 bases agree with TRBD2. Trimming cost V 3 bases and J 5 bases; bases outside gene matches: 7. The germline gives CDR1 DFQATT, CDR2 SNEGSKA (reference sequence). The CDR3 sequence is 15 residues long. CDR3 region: CSASSSGGVGETQYF. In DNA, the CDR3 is TGCAGTGCTAGCTCTAGCGGGGGGGTGGGTGAGACCCAGTACTTC.

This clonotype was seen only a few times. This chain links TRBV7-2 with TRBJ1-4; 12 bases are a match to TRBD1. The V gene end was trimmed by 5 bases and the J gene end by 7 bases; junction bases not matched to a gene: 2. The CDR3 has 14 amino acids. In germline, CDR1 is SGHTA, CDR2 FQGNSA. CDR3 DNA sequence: TGTGCCAGCAGCCGGGACAGGGGGCCTGAAAAACTGTTTTTT. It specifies CASSRDRGPEKLFF.

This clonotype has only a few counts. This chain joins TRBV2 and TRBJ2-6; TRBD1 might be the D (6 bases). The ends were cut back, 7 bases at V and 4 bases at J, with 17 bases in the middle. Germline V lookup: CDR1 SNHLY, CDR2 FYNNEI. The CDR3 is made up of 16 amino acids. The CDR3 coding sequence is TGTGCCAGCAACCGGGACACGGGAAGGGGGGCCAACGTCCTGACTTTC. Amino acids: CASNRDTGRGANVLTF.

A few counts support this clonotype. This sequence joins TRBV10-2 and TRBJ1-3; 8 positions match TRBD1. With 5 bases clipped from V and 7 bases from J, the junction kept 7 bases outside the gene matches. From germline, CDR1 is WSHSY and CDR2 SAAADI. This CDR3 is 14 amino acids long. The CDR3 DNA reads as TGCGCCAGCAGTCGGACAGGGTCTGTCAACACCATATATTTT. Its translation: CASSRTGSVNTIYF.

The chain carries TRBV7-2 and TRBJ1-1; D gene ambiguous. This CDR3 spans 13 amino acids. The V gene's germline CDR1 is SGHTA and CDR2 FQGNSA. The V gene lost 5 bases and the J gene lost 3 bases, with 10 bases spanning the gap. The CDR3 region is CASSQGRYTEAFF. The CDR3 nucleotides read TGTGCCAGCAGCCAAGGAAGGTACACTGAAGCTTTCTTT.

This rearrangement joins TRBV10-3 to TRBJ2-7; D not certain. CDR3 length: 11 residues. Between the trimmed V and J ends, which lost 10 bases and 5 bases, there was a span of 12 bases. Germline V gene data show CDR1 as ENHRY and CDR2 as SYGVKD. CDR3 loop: CATLMGDEQYF. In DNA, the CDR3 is TGTGCCACTCTTATGGGTGACGAGCAGTACTTC.

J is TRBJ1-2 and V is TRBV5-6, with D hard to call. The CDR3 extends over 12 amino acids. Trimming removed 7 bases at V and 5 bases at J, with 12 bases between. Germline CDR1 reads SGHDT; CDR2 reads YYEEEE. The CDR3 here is CASAVVGYGYTF. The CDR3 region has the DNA TGTGCCAGCGCCGTGGTGGGGTATGGCTACACCTTC.

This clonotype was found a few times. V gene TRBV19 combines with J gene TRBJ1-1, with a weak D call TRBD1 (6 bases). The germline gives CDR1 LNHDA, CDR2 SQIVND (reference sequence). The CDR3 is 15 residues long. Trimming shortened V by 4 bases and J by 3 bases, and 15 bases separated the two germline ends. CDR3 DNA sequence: TGTGCCAGTAGTACTCCCGGGACACTCTACACTGAAGCTTTCTTT. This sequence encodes CASSTPGTLYTEAFF.

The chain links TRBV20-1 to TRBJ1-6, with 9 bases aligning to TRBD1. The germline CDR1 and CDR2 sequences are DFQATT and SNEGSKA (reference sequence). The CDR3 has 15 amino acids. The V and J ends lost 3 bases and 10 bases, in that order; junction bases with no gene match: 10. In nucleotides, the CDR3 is TGCAGTGCTAGTTTGTTGGACAGGGGATCATCACCCCTCCACTTT. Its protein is CSASLLDRGSSPLHF.

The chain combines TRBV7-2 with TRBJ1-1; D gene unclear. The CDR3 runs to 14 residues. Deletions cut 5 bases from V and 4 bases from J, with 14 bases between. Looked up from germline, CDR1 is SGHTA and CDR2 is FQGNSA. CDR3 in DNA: TGTGCCAGCAGCCCCTTACTGACGAGCACTGAAGCTTTCTTT. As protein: CASSPLLTSTEAFF.

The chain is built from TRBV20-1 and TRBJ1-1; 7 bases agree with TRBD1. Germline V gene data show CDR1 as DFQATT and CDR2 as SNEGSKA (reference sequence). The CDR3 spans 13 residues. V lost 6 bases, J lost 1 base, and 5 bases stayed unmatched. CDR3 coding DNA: TGCAGTGCCACAGGGGTAACGAACACTGAAGCTTTCTTT. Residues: CSATGVTNTEAFF.

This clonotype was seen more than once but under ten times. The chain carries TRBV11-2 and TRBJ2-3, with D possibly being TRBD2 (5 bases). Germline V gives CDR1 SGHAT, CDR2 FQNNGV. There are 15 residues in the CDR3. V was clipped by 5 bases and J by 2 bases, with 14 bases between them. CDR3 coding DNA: TGTGCCAGCAGCCCCCGGACTGGAAACACAGATACGCAGTATTTT. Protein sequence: CASSPRTGNTDTQYF.